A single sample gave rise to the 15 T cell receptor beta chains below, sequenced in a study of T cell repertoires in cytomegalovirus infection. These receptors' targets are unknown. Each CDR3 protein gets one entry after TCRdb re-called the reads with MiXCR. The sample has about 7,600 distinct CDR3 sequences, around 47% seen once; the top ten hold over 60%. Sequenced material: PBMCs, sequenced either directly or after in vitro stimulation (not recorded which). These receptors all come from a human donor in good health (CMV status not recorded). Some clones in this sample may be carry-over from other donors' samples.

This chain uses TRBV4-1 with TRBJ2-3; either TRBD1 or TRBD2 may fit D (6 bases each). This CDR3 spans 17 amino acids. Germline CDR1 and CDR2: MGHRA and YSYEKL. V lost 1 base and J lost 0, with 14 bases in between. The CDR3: CASSQGRGLDSTDTQYF. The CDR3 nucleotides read TGCGCCAGCAGCCAAGGCCGGGGGCTCGATAGCACAGATACGCAGTATTTT.

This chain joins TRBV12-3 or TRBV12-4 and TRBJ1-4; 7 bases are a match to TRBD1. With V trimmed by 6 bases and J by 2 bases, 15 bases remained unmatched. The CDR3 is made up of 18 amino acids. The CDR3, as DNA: TGTGCCAGCAGGCAAATCAACAGGGGATTGCGCACTAATGAAAAACTGTTTTTT. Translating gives CASRQINRGLRTNEKLFF.

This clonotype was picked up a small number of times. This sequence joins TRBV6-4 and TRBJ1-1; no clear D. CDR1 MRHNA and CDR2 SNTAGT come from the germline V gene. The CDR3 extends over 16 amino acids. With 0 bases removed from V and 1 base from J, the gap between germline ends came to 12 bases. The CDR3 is CASSDSMAGENTEAFF. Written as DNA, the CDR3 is TGTGCCAGCAGTGACTCGATGGCCGGGGAGAACACTGAAGCTTTCTTT.

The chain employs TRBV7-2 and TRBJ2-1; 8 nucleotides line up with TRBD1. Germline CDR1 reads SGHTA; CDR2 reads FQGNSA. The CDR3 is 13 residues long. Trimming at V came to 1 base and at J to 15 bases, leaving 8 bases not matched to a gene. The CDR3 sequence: CASSLEDRARWFF. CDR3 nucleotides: TGTGCCAGCAGCTTAGAGGACAGGGCCCGGTGGTTCTTC.

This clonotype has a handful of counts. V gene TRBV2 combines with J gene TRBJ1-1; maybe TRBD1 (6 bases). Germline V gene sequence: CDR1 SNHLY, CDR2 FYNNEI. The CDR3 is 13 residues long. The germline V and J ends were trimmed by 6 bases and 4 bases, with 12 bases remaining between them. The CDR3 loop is CASRNRVGTEAFF. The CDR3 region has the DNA TGTGCCAGCAGGAACAGGGTGGGCACTGAAGCTTTCTTT.

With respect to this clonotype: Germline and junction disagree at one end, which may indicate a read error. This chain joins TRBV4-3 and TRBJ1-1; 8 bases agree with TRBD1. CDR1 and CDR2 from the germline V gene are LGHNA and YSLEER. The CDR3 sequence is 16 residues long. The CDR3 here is CASSQAQGAGNTDAFF. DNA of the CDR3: TGCGCCAGCAGCCAAGCTCAGGGGGCAGGTAACACTGATGCTTTCTTT.

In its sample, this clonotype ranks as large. The CDR3 loop reads CASSFKAGGYEQYF. The CDR3 nucleotides are TGTGCCAGCAGTTTTAAGGCGGGAGGCTACGAGCAGTACTTC. This chain links TRBV27 with TRBJ2-7; TRBD2 agrees at 8 bases. The germline CDR1 and CDR2 sequences are MNHEY and SMNVEV (reference sequence). V lost 3 bases to trimming and J lost 3 bases; unmatched junction nucleotides: 4. CDR3 length equals 14 residues.

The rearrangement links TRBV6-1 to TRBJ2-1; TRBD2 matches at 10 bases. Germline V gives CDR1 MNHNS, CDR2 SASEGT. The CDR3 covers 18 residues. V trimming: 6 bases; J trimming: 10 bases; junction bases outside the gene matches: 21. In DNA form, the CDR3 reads TGTGCCAGCAGCTCTTCCCTCGCACCTAGCGGGAGATTGAAGGAGCAGTTCTTC. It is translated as CASSSSLAPSGRLKEQFF.

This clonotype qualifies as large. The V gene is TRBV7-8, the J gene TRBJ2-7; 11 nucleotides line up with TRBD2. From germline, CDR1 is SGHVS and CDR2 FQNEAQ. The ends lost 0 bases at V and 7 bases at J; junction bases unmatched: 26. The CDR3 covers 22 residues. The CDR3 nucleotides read TGTGCCAGCAGCTTAGCGGGACTAGCGGCATTTGTAACCTACGGCGTCCGCAAGGAGCAGTACTTC. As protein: CASSLAGLAAFVTYGVRKEQYF.

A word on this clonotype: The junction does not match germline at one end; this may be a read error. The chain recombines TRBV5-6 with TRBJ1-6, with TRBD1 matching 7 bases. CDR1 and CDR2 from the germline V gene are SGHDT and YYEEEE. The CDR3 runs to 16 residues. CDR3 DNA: TGTAACAGCAGCTTGGGTAAGGGGGCGCGTGGTTCACCCCTCCAATTT. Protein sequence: CNSSLGKGARGSPLQF.

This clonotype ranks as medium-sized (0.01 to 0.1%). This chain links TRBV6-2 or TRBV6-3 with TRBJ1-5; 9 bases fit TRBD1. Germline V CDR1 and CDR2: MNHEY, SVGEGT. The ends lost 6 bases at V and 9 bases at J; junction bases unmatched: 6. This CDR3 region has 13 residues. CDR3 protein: CASRLQGARPQHF. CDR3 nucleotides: TGTGCCAGCAGACTACAGGGGGCTCGGCCCCAGCATTTT.

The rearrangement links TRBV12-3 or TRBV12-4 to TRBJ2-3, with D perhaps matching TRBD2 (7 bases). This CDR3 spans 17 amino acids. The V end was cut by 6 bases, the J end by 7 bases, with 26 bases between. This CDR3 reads CASRPDKVGGGLYTQYF. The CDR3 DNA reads TGTGCCAGCAGGCCTGACAAAGTTGGGGGGGGCCTATATACGCAGTATTTT.

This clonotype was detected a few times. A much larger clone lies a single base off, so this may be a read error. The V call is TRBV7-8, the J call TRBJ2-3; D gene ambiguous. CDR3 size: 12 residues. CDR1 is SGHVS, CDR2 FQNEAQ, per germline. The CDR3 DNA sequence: TGTGCCAGCAGCTTTTTCACAGATACGCTGTATTTT. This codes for CASSFFTDTLYF.

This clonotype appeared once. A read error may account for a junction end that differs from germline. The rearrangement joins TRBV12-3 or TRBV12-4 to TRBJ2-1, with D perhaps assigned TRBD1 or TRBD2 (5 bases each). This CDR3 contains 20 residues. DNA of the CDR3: TGTGTCAGCAGCGCCCTAAGCCTCCTTGGGGGAGAAAGGTCCTACAATGAGGAGATCTTC. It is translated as CVSSALSLLGGERSYNEEIF.

CDR3 protein: CASSPQTGATDTQYF. Written as DNA, the CDR3 is TGTGCCAGCAGTCCCCAGACAGGCGCCACAGATACGCAGTATTTT. The V gene is TRBV6-1, the J gene TRBJ2-3; TRBD1 is a possible D gene (6 bases). CDR1 and CDR2 from the germline V gene are MNHNS and SASEGT. This CDR3 has 15 residues. The V and J ends lost 5 bases and 2 bases respectively, with 14 bases between them.